Listed below are T cell receptor beta chains from one sample, sequenced in a study of cytomegalovirus exposure and HLA in healthy donors. TCRdb's copy holds only in-frame clones and misses some; the assay was immunoSEQ multiplex PCR. Of 250,000 to 350,000 clones listed, roughly 90% are singletons. Sequencing was done on a sample of PBMCs. All receptors come from a man under 40 in good health and CMV-seronegative. Both conserved end residues are part of each CDR3. The D gene is left open where the match is weak. Not every row has a clone size; where given, it reads once, few, many or a size class.

NA	TRBV5-4	TRBJ1-2	NA	TGTGCCAGCAGCTTGGGAGGGAACTATGGCTACACCTTC	CASSLGGNYGYTF
once	TRBV7-2	TRBJ2-1	TRBD2	TGTGCCAGCAGCTTGCGTAGCGGGGGGCTCAATGAGCAGTTCTTC	CASSLRSGGLNEQFF
NA	TRBV9	TRBJ1-5	TRBD1	TGTGCCAGCAGCGTAGGACAGGGGGGCAATCAGCCCCAGCATTTT	CASSVGQGGNQPQHF
NA	TRBV18	TRBJ2-7	NA	TGTGCCAGCTCACCTTCGGGGAGCTCCTACGAGCAGTACTTC	CASSPSGSSYEQYF
NA	TRBV9	TRBJ1-1	NA	TGTGCCAGTCAGGGTTGGGACACTGAAGCTTTCTTT	CASQGWDTEAFF
NA	TRBV7-6	TRBJ2-7	NA	TGTGCCAGCAGCTTAAAGGACTCCTTGGAGCAGTACTTC	CASSLKDSLEQYF
NA	TRBV6-6	TRBJ2-2	TRBD2	TGTGCCAGCAGTTTTAGCGGGGCGAACACCGGGGAGCTGTTTTTT	CASSFSGANTGELFF
NA	TRBV6-5	TRBJ2-3	NA	TGTGCCAGCAGTTACTCGCGGGCGGGCACAGATACGCAGTATTTT	CASSYSRAGTDTQYF
NA	TRBV5-1	TRBJ2-7	NA	TGCGCCAGCAGCTTGGTGGGGGGTTTCGAGCAGTACTTC	CASSLVGGFEQYF
NA	TRBV4-3	TRBJ1-1	TRBD1	TGCGCCAGCAGCCAAGAGCTAGGGACAGTTCTGACTGAAGCTTTCTTT	CASSQELGTVLTEAFF
NA	TRBV7-7	TRBJ1-1	NA	TGTGCCAGCAGCTTAGGTCAGGGCACTGAAGCTTTCTTT	CASSLGQGTEAFF
NA	TRBV6-5	TRBJ2-5	TRBD2	TGTGCCAGCAGCCCCGGGGGACTAAGTAGCCAGTACTTC	CASSPGGLSSQYF
NA	TRBV5-1	TRBJ2-7	NA	TGCGCCAGCAGTCGACTACGGCAGTACTTC	CASSRLRQYF
NA	TRBV14	TRBJ2-1	TRBD2	TGTGCCAGCAGCCAAGCAGGACTAGCGGGAAATGAGCAGTTCTTC	CASSQAGLAGNEQFF
NA	TRBV11-2	TRBJ2-1	NA	TGTGCCAGCAGCTACCCTGGGAGCGAGCAGTTCTTC	CASSYPGSEQFF
NA	TRBV7-2	TRBJ1-6	TRBD1	TGTGCCAGCAGCTTAACTGACAGGGTGGCAAATTCACCCCTCCACTTT	CASSLTDRVANSPLHF
NA	TRBV27	TRBJ1-1	TRBD1	TGTGCCAGCAGGGACACAGGGGGCACTGAAGCTTTCTTT	CASRDTGGTEAFF
NA	TRBV27	TRBJ2-7	TRBD2	TGTGCCAGCAGTTTCCGACTAGCGGGGGCCTACGAGCAGTACTTC	CASSFRLAGAYEQYF
NA	TRBV25-1	TRBJ2-7	NA	TGTGCCAGCATGGAAGACACATACTACGAGCAGTACTTC	CASMEDTYYEQYF
NA	TRBV4-3	TRBJ2-2	NA	TGCGCCAGCAGCCAAGAGCGGGGAAGGAGCACCGGGGAGCTGTTTTTT	CASSQERGRSTGELFF
NA	TRBV19	TRBJ2-7	TRBD1	TGTGCCAGTAGTATAGACGGAGACAGGGGAAGCTCCTACGAGCAGTACTTC	CASSIDGDRGSSYEQYF
NA	TRBV2	TRBJ2-3	TRBD2	TGTGCCAGCAGGCCGGGACTAGCTGCAGATACGCAGTATTTT	CASRPGLAADTQYF
NA	TRBV11-2	TRBJ2-1	NA	TGTGCCAGCAGCTTGGGTTACAGGAACGTTCAGTTCTTC	CASSLGYRNVQFF
once	TRBV7-2	TRBJ1-6	NA	TGTGCCAGCAGCTTAGCTGGGAGCCCCCCCCTCCACTTT	CASSLAGSPPLHF
NA	TRBV19	TRBJ1-1	NA	TGTGCCAGTAGTGCGGGGGGTGGCACTGAAGCTTTCTTT	CASSAGGGTEAFF
NA	TRBV9	TRBJ1-5	TRBD1	TGTGCCAGCAGCGTGGGACAGGGTGCCAATCAGCCCCAGCATTTT	CASSVGQGANQPQHF
NA	TRBV4-1	TRBJ1-2	TRBD1	TGCGCCAGCAGCCAAGTGACAGGGGCTTATGGCTACACCTTC	CASSQVTGAYGYTF
NA	TRBV7-6	TRBJ2-5	TRBD2	TGTGCCAGCAGCGGGGGAGGGGAGACCCAGTACTTC	CASSGGGETQYF
NA	TRBV6-6	TRBJ2-1	TRBD1	TGTGCCAGCAGCTTGCCGGGACAGCGCAATGAGCAGTTCTTC	CASSLPGQRNEQFF
once	TRBV5-4	TRBJ2-1	TRBD2	TGTGCCAGCAGCTTGGGGCCAGGGAGGGGCAATGAGCAGTTCTTC	CASSLGPGRGNEQFF
NA	TRBV5-1	TRBJ2-2	NA	TGCGCCAGCAGCTTGGCCGGGTATACCGGGGAGCTGTTTTTT	CASSLAGYTGELFF
few	TRBV30	TRBJ2-5	NA	TGTGCCTGGAGTGGGCTACAGGCCCAGTACTTC	CAWSGLQAQYF
NA	TRBV14	TRBJ1-1	TRBD1	TGTGCCAGCAGCCAAACACAGGGGGTATGGACTGAAGCTTTCTTT	CASSQTQGVWTEAFF
NA	TRBV6-1	TRBJ1-4	NA	TGTGCCAGCAGTGAATGGGGCGAAAAACTGTTTTTT	CASSEWGEKLFF
NA	TRBV19	TRBJ2-1	TRBD1	TGTGCCAGTAGTCCCACAGGGGGTGGAAATGAGCAGTTCTTC	CASSPTGGGNEQFF
NA	TRBV6-5	TRBJ1-6	NA	TGTGCCAGCCGTAGGGGCGGAGATAATTCACCCCTCCACTTT	CASRRGGDNSPLHF
NA	TRBV7-9	TRBJ2-5	NA	TGTGCCAGCAGCTCTGTCGGAGCACAAGAGACCCAGTACTTC	CASSSVGAQETQYF
NA	TRBV9	TRBJ1-4	NA	TGTGCCAGCAGCCCTAGAGGGGGAACTTGGGAAAAACTGTTTTTT	CASSPRGGTWEKLFF
few	TRBV2	TRBJ1-5	NA	TGTGCCAGCAGTGAACGGTCTTATCAGCCCCAGCATTTT	CASSERSYQPQHF
NA	TRBV10-3	TRBJ2-1	TRBD2	TGTGCCATCAGCCCGGGACTAGCGCCCAATGAGCAGTTCTTC	CAISPGLAPNEQFF
NA	TRBV27	TRBJ1-2	NA	TGTGCCAGCAGTTTATCCGAAGGGGGAAACTCCAGGTTTGGCTACACCTTC	CASSLSEGGNSRFGYTF
once	TRBV19	TRBJ1-2	NA	TGTGCCACCACTTCCAGGGAACTCTATGGCTACACCTTC	CATTSRELYGYTF
NA	TRBV18	TRBJ2-3	NA	TGTGCCAGCTCACCACCATCCGAGGATACGCAGTATTTT	CASSPPSEDTQYF
NA	TRBV4-1	TRBJ2-5	NA	TGCGCCAGCAGCCAAGCCGGGACAATTAGACAAGAGACCCAGTACTTC	CASSQAGTIRQETQYF
NA	TRBV29-1	TRBJ1-2	NA	TGCAGCGTTGAAGTGACAGGAAACTATGGCTACACCTTC	CSVEVTGNYGYTF
NA	TRBV5-4	TRBJ1-2	NA	TGTGCCAGCAGCCCGGAGGTGCGGGCCACGGACTATGGCTACACCTTC	CASSPEVRATDYGYTF
NA	TRBV5-1	TRBJ1-1	NA	TGCGCCAGCAGTTCTGGTGGAGGGACGTCTTTGGGACCTGAAGCTTTCTTT	CASSSGGGTSLGPEAFF
few	TRBV5-1	TRBJ2-7	NA	TGCGCCAGCAGCGCGGCAGGGTTCGAGCAGTACTTC	CASSAAGFEQYF
NA	TRBV7-2	TRBJ1-1	TRBD1	TGTGCCAGCAGCCCTACCCCACCGGGACAGCTCATGAACACTGAAGCTTTCTTT	CASSPTPPGQLMNTEAFF
NA	TRBV19	TRBJ2-7	TRBD1	TGTGCCAGTAGTGTCGACAGGGAAGACGAGCAGTACTTC	CASSVDREDEQYF